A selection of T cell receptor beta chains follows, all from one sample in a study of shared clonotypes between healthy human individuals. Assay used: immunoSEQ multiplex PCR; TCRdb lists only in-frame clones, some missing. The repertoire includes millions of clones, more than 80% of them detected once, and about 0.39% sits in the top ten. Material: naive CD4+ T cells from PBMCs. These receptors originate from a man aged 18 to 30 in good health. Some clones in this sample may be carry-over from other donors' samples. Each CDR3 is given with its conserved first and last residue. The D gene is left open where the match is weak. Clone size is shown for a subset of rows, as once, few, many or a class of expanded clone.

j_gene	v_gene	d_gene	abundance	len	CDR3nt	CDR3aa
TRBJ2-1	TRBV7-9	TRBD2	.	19	TGTGCCAGCAGCCCAGGGCGGTCTAGCGGGAGGGCGGCGCGCGATGAGCAGTTCTTC	CASSPGRSSGRAARDEQFF
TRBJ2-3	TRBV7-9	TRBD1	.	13	TGTGCCACAGACAGGGTCGGCACAGATACGCAGTATTTT	CATDRVGTDTQYF
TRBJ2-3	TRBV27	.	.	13	TGTGCCAGCAGCCCGGGAGTGGCGGATACGCAGTATTTT	CASSPGVADTQYF
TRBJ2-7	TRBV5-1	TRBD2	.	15	TGCGCCAGCAGCTGGAAGACTAGCCCTGGCAACGAGCAGTACTTC	CASSWKTSPGNEQYF
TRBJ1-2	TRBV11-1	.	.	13	TGTGCCAGCAGCGCGGGGGGAAGCTATGGCTACACCTTC	CASSAGGSYGYTF
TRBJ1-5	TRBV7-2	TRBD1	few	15	TGTGCCAGCAGCTTAAGGACAGGGGCAGATCAGCCCCAGCATTTT	CASSLRTGADQPQHF
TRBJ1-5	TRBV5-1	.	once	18	TGCGCCAGCAGTCGGGGCCCACAGGGAGATTTTAGCAATCAGCCCCAGCATTTT	CASSRGPQGDFSNQPQHF
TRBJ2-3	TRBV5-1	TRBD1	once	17	TGCGCCAGCAGCTTCCCCCCTCGGCAGGGGGTCTCAGATACGCAGTATTTT	CASSFPPRQGVSDTQYF
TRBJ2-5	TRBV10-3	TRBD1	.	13	TGTGCCATCAGTGAGGCGGACAGGGCGACCCAGTACTTC	CAISEADRATQYF
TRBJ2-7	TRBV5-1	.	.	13	TGCGCCAGCAGCTTCCCGGGGACCTACGAGCAGTACTTC	CASSFPGTYEQYF
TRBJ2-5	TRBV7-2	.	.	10	TGTGCCAGCAGCCAGATGACCCAGTACTTC	CASSQMTQYF
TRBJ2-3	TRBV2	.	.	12	TGTGCCAGCGACCTAGGGGGAACTCCGCAGTATTTT	CASDLGGTPQYF
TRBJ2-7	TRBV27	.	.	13	TGTGCCAGCAGTTTACTATATACGTACGAGCAGTACTTC	CASSLLYTYEQYF
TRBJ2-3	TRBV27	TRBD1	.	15	TGTGCCAGCAGTTTAGATCAGGGGGCTGGAGATACGCAGTATTTT	CASSLDQGAGDTQYF
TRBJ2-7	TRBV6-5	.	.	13	TGTGCCAGCAGTGCAAACGTCGTCGAGCAGCAGTACTTC	CASSANVVEQQYF
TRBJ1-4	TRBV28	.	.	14	TGTGCCACGAGATGGGGGGCGGCTAATGAAAAACTGTTTTTT	CATRWGAANEKLFF
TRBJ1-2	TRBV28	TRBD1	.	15	TGTGCCAGCAGTTTTTTGGGACAGAGGAACTATGGCTACACCTTC	CASSFLGQRNYGYTF
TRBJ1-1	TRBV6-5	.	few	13	TGTGCCAGCAGCCGTACCCGGAACACTGAAGCTTTCTTT	CASSRTRNTEAFF
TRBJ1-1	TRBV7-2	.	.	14	TGTGCCAGCAGCGACCAAGGGGTCGGCACTGAAGCTTTCTTT	CASSDQGVGTEAFF
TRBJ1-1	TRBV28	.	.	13	TGTGCCAGCAGTTTTCGGGTTAACACTGAAGCTTTCTTT	CASSFRVNTEAFF
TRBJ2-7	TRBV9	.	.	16	TGTGCCAGCAGCGTAGGACCCACAGGGTTGAATTACGAGCAGTACTTC	CASSVGPTGLNYEQYF
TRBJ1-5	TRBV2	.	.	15	TGTGCCAGCACCCAGGGGTGGGGGGGTATTCAGCCCCAGCATTTT	CASTQGWGGIQPQHF
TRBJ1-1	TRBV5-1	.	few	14	TGCGCCAGCAGCTTGGTCGCTGGGGTGCCTGAAGCTTTCTTT	CASSLVAGVPEAFF
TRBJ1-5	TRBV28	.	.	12	TGTGCCACCAGGGTTAGCAATCAGCCCCAGCATTTT	CATRVSNQPQHF
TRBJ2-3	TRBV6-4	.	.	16	TGTGCCAGCAGTGACTCGGCTAGCCGAAGCACAGATACGCAGTATTTT	CASSDSASRSTDTQYF
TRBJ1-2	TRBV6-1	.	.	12	TGTGCCAGCAGTTTTTATACAGAGCCCTACACCTTC	CASSFYTEPYTF
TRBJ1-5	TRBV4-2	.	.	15	TGTGCCAGCAGCCAAGATGGGGGGGCAAGGCAGCCCCAGCATTTT	CASSQDGGARQPQHF
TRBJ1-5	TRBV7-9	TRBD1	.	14	TGTGCCAGCAGCCCTGACAGGGCCGGTCAGCCCCAGCATTTT	CASSPDRAGQPQHF
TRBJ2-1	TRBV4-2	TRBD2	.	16	TGTGCCAGCAGCCCCCGTGGTAGCGGGATGTACAATGAGCAGTTCTTC	CASSPRGSGMYNEQFF
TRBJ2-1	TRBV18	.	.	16	TGTGCCAGCTCTTCCCGCTGGGCCCTCACGGGCAATGAGCAGTTCTTC	CASSSRWALTGNEQFF
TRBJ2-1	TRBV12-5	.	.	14	TGTGCTAGTGGTTTGTATGGGGGGCTCAGTGAGCAGTTCTTC	CASGLYGGLSEQFF
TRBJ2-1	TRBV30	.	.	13	TGTGCCTGGAGTCCTAGCTCCTACAATGAGCAGTTCTTC	CAWSPSSYNEQFF
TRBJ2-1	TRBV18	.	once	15	TGTGCCAGCTCACCTACGATTAGCAGCTACAATGAGCAGTTCTTC	CASSPTISSYNEQFF
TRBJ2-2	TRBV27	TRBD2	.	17	TGTGCCAGCAGTCCCTCCCCTAGCGGGGGGTACACCGGGGAGCTGTTTTTT	CASSPSPSGGYTGELFF
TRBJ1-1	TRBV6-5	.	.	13	TGTGCCAGCAGCCGTAAGGGGTACACTGAAGCTTTCTTT	CASSRKGYTEAFF
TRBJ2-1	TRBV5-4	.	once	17	TGTGCCAGCAGCCAGGGGGCCGGGACTAGTGACTACAATGAGCAGTTCTTC	CASSQGAGTSDYNEQFF
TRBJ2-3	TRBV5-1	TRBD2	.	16	TGCGCCAGCAGCTTGATAGCGGGGTCTAGCACAGATACGCAGTATTTT	CASSLIAGSSTDTQYF
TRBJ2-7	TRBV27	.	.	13	TGTGCCAGCAGTTTATACGGGGGCTACGAGCAGTACTTC	CASSLYGGYEQYF
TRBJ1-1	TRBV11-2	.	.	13	TGTGCCAGCAGTCCTCAGGGGAGAACTGAAGCTTTCTTT	CASSPQGRTEAFF